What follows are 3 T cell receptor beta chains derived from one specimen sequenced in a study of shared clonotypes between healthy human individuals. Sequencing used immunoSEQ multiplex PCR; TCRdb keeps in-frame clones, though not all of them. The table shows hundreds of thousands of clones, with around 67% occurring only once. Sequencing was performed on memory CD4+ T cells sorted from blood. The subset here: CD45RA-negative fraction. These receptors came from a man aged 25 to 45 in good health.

The CDR3 region is CASSPSPAQETQYF. Written as DNA, the CDR3 is TGTGCCAGCAGCCCTAGCCCAGCACAAGAGACCCAGTACTTC. This rearrangement joins TRBV7-6 to TRBJ2-5, with a possible D match to TRBD2 (5 bases). The CDR3 sequence is 14 residues long. Per germline, CDR1 SGHVS and CDR2 FNYEAQ. The V gene lost 5 bases and the J gene lost 2 bases, with 12 bases spanning the gap.

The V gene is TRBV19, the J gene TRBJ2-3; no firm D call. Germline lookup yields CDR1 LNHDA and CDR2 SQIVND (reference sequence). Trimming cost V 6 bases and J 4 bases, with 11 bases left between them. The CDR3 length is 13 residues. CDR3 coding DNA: TGTGCCAGTAGCATGAATCCGGCAGATACGCAGTATTTT. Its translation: CASSMNPADTQYF.

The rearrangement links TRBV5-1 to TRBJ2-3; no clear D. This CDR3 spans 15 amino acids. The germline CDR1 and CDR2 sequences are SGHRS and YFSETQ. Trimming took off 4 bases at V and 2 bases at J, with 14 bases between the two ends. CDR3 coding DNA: TGCGCCAGCAGCAATCCCGTGGGTCACACAGATACGCAGTATTTT. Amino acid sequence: CASSNPVGHTDTQYF.